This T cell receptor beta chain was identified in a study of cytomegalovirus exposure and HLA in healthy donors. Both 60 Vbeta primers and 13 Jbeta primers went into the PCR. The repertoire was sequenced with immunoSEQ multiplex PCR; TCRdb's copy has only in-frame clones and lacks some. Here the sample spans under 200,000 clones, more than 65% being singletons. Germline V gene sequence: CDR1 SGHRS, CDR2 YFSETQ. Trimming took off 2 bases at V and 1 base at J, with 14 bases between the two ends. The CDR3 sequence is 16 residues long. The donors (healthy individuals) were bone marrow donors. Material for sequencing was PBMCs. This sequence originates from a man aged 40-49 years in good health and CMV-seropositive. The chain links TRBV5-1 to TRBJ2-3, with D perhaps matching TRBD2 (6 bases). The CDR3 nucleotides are TGCGCCAGCAGCTTCTTCGGCGGGGACGGCACAGATACGCAGTATTTT. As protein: CASSFFGGDGTDTQYF.